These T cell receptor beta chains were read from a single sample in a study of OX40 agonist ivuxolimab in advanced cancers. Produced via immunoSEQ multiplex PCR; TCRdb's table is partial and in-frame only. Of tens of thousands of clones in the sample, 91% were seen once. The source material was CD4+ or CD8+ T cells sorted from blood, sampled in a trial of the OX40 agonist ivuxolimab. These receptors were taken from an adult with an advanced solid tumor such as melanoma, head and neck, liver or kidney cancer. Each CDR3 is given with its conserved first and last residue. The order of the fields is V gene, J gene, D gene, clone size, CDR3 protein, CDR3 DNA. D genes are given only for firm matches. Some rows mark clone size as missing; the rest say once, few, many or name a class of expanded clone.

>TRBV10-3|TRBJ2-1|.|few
CAISESAQPPYNEQFF
TGTGCCATCAGTGAGTCGGCCCAACCCCCCTACAATGAGCAGTTCTTC
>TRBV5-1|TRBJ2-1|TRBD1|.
CASSLISSGTGSEQFF
TGCGCCAGCAGCTTGATTAGCAGTGGGACAGGGAGTGAGCAGTTCTTC
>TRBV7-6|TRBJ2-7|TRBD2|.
CASSTGLDPYEQYF
TGTGCCAGCAGCACGGGACTAGACCCCTACGAGCAGTACTTC
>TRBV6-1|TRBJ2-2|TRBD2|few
CASAPRLAAWELFF
TGTGCCAGCGCCCCTAGACTAGCGGCCTGGGAGCTGTTTTTT
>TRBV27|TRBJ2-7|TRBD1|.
CATRRPGQSYEQYF
TGTGCCACCCGCCGGCCGGGACAGTCCTACGAGCAGTACTTC
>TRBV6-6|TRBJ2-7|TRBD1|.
CASSPPTGGYEQYF
TGTGCCAGCAGTCCGCCGACAGGGGGATACGAGCAGTACTTC
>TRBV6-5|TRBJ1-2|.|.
CASSYDVFGGGGYTF
TGTGCCAGCAGTTACGATGTGTTCGGCGGCGGAGGCTACACCTTC
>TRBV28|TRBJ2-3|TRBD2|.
CASSLWTSGTTDTQYF
TGTGCCAGCAGTCTCTGGACTAGCGGGACCACAGATACGCAGTATTTT
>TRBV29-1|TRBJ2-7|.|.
CSVGVGTHEQYF
TGCAGCGTAGGGGTGGGGACCCACGAGCAGTACTTC
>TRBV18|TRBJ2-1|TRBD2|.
CASSPAGVPDYNEQFF
TGTGCCAGCTCACCGGCGGGAGTCCCCGATTACAATGAGCAGTTCTTC
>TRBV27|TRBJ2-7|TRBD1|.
CASSLSYRGLNYEQYF
TGTGCCAGCAGTTTATCTTACAGGGGCCTGAACTACGAGCAGTACTTC
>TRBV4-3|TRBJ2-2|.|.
CASSLGRMNTGELFF
TGCGCCAGCAGCCTCGGCAGGATGAACACCGGGGAGCTGTTTTTT
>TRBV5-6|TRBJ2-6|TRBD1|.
CASSLGVRGLGANVLTF
TGTGCCAGCAGCTTGGGTGTCAGGGGGCTAGGGGCCAACGTCCTGACTTTC
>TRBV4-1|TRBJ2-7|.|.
CASSQGLAPPGDEQYF
TGCGCCAGCAGCCAAGGCCTGGCGCCCCCGGGTGACGAGCAGTACTTC
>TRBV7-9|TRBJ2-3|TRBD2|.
CASSLGTSGGTDTQYF
TGTGCCAGCAGCCTCGGGACTAGCGGAGGGACAGATACGCAGTATTTT
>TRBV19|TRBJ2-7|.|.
CASSMRWQGTYEQYF
TGTGCCAGTAGTATGAGGTGGCAGGGGACCTACGAGCAGTACTTC
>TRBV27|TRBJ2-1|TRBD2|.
CASSFGTTTNEQFF
TGTGCCAGCAGTTTTGGGACTACTACAAATGAGCAGTTCTTC
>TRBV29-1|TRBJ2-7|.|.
CSVLGSGPSSYEQYF
TGCAGCGTTTTGGGGTCGGGTCCAAGCTCCTACGAGCAGTACTTC
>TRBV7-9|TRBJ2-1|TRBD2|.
CASSPLAGGAYNEQFF
TGTGCCAGCAGTCCACTAGCGGGAGGCGCCTACAATGAGCAGTTCTTC
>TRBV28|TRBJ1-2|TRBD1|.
CASSLQGAWYGYTF
TGTGCCAGCAGTTTACAGGGGGCATGGTATGGCTACACCTTC
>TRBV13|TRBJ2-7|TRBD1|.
CASSSFGTGGIEQYF
TGTGCCAGCAGCTCTTTCGGGACAGGGGGCATCGAGCAGTACTTC
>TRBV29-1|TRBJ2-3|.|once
CSVPTLRGDTQYF
TGCAGCGTCCCCACGTTGAGGGGAGATACGCAGTATTTT
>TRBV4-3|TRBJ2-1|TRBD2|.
CASSQDATGGPREQFF
TGCGCCAGCAGCCAAGATGCGACGGGAGGGCCCCGCGAGCAGTTCTTC